The source of this T cell receptor beta chain is a study of T cells after yellow fever vaccination. Whole-study findings and limits: Clonotypes shared by both compartments, CD4 and CD8, made up a small share. Weaker in magnitude, the secondary response showed a faster peak on day 5 versus 15. Clones that expanded after primary vaccination mostly reappeared after the booster (roughly 96% CD4, about 89% CD8).

About this clonotype: No antigen is known for it.

Germline values: CDR1 ENHRY, CDR2 SYGVKD. This CDR3 is built from 15 residues. V shed 5 bases and J 5 bases; nucleotides not matched to a gene: 11. As TCR cDNA was made by 5'RACE template switching, a universal primer site and UMIs were added. TCRdb passed the 5' RACE reads through MiXCR, listing each CDR3 protein once. The profile covers some 560,000 distinct CDR3 sequences, with 15% to 20% appearing a single time and 14% taken by the ten largest. This TCR came from a man under 40 who received the YFV17D yellow fever vaccine. The input for sequencing was PBMCs, taken 15 days after the yellow fever booster vaccination. The chain couples TRBV10-3 to TRBJ2-7; 8 bases are a match to TRBD1. The CDR3, as DNA: TGTGCCATCAGTCCCCTCGGACAGGGTACCGACGAGCAGTACTTC. This encodes CAISPLGQGTDEQYF.